Here is one T cell receptor beta chain with its context. Its antigen is not yet known. This clone may be a read error of a much larger clone one base away. This entry is derived from a study of response to subunit inactivated influenza vaccine (dated by TCRdb to the late 2010s). With regard to the full study: To follow how T cells responded to a trivalent subunit inactivated influenza vaccine, the researchers relied on deep quantitative profiling of the T cell receptor repertoire. Overall results and qualifications from the work: It was suggested by the authors that each seasonal influenza vaccination may recruit only a limited number of new T cells.

The CDR3 runs 18 residues from the cysteine to the phenylalanine. Only the CDR3 DNA stays, 54 bases, in frame from base 1. The germline V gene (reference sequence) specifies DFQATT as CDR1 and SNEGSKA as CDR2. Library creation used RT-PCR. The reads were generated on an Illumina HiSeq 2500. TCRdb passed the public sequencing reads through fastp at Q25 and MiXCR, retaining productive beta sequences. All rows with the same CDR3 protein become a single entry with the most common DNA and genes. This sample holds 450,000 to 600,000 distinct CDR3 sequences; approximately 7.7% were observed only once. Over 10% of the sample is held by the ten biggest clonotypes.

This TCR was sampled from a man aged 50 to 75 who received an inactivated influenza vaccine. Donor details come from another sample of the same person, matched by shared clones. The sample was PBMCs from blood, taken about 24 months after vaccination. The chain couples TRBV20-1 to TRBJ2-1; 11 junctional bases match TRBD2. Read as DNA, the sequence is TGCTGTGCCAGGGACCCTAGCGGGGGGTCCAGCTCCTACAATGAGCAGTTCTTC. Translated, this is CCARDPSGGSSSYNEQFF.